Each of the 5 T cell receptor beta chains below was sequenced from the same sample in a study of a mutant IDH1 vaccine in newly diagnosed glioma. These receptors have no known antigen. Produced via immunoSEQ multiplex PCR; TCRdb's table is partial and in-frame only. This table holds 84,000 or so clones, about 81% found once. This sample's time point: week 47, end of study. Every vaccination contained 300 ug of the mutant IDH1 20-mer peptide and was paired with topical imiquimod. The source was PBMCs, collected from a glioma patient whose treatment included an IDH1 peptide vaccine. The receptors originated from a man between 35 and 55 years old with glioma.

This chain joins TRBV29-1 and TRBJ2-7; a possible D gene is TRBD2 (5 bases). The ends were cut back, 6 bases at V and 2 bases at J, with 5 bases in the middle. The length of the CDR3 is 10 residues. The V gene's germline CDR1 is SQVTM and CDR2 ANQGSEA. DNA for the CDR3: TGCAGCGTCGGGGCCTACGAGCAGTACTTC. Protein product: CSVGAYEQYF.

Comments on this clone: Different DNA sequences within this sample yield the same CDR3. CDR3 sequence reads: CASSLDGTSYNEQFF. The CDR3 coding sequence is TGCGCCAGCAGCTTGGATGGGACCAGTTACAATGAGCAGTTCTTC. J is TRBJ2-1 and V is TRBV5-1; the D call may be TRBD1 or TRBD2 (5 bases each). Germline V CDR1 and CDR2: SGHRS, YFSETQ. Trimming left V 0 bases short and J 4 bases short, with 11 bases between. The CDR3 loop spans 15 amino acids.

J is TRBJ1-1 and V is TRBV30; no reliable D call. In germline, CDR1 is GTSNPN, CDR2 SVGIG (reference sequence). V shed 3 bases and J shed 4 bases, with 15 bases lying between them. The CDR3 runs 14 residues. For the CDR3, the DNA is TGTGCCTGGAGCGCCGTGAGGGTAGGCACTGAAGCTTTCTTT. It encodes CAWSAVRVGTEAFF.

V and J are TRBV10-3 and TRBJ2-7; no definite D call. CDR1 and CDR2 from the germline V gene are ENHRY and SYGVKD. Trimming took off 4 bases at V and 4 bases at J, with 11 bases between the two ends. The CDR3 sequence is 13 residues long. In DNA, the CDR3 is TGTGCCATCAGTGGGGTCGAAGGGTACGAGCAGTACTTC. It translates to CAISGVEGYEQYF.

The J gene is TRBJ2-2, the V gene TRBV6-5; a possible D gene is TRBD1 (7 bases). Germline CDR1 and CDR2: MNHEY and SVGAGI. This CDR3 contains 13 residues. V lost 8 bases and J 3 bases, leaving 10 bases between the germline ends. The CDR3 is CASQGGDTGELFF. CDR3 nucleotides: TGTGCCAGCCAGGGGGGAGACACCGGGGAGCTGTTTTTT.